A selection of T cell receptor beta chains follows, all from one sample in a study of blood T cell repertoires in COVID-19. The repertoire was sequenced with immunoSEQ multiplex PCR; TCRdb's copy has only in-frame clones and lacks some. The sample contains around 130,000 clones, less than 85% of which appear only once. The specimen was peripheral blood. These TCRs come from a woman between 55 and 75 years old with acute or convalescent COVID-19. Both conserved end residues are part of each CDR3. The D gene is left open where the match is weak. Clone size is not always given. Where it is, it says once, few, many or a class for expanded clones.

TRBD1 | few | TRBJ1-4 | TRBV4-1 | TGCGCCAGCAGCCTCCGAGGACAGGGAGGGGGTGAAAAACTGTTTTTT | CASSLRGQGGGEKLFF
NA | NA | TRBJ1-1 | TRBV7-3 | TGTGCCAGCAGCCAGACCCCTACAGGGATGGCTGAAGCTTTCTTT | CASSQTPTGMAEAFF
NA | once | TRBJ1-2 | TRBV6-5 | TGTGCCAGCAGTTACTTGGGAGATGGCTACACCTTC | CASSYLGDGYTF
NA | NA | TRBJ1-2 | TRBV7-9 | TGTGCCAGCAGCTTAGACAGACCTAACTATGGCTACACCTTC | CASSLDRPNYGYTF
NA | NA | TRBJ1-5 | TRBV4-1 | TGCGCCAGCTGCCAAGGAGGGGACTGGGGGTATCAGCCCCAGCATTTT | CASCQGGDWGYQPQHF
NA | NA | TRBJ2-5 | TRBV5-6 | TGTGCCAGCAGCTTGCCTAGCGTGGAGACCCAGTACTTC | CASSLPSVETQYF
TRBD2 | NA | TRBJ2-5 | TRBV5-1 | TGCGCCAGCAGCTCGGGACTAGCGGGGCGAGGCGAGACCCAGTACTTC | CASSSGLAGRGETQYF
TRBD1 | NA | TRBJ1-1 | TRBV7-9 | TGTGCCAGCAGCCCCGAATGGACAGGAGGAGGTGAAGCTTTCTTT | CASSPEWTGGGEAFF
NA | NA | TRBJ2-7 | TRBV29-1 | TGCAGCGTTGGACAGCCCTACGAGCAGTACTTC | CSVGQPYEQYF
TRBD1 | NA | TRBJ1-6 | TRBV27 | TGTGCCAGCAAGACAAGAACAGGGGCACAAAGCTCCTATAATTCACCCCTCCACTTT | CASKTRTGAQSSYNSPLHF
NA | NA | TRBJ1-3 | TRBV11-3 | TGTGCCAGCAGCTCCTTACGACAGAGCTCTGGAAACACCATATATTTT | CASSSLRQSSGNTIYF